The rows below give T cell receptor beta chains drawn from one sample of a study of T cell responses to AZD1222 COVID-19 vaccine. Generated by immunoSEQ multiplex PCR, the TCRdb table keeps only in-frame clones and is missing some. This table has under 90,000 clones, 83% appearing once. Sequencing used peripheral blood, obtained 28 days after the second AZD1222 dose. The receptors were sampled from an adult who received the AZD1222 COVID-19 vaccine. The CDR3 runs from the conserved cysteine through the conserved F or W. D genes are given only for firm matches. Clone size is not always given. Where it is, it says once, few, many or a class for expanded clones.

CDR3 DNA: TGTGCCAGCAGTTACGTTCAGGGCTACGAGCAGTACTTC
CDR3 protein: CASSYVQGYEQYF
CDR3 length: 13
clone size: NA
V gene: TRBV6-5
D gene: NA
J gene: TRBJ2-7

CDR3 DNA: TGTGCCAGCAGCTTAGCCCGGGACAGGCTGGGGTACAATGAGCAGTTCTTC
CDR3 protein: CASSLARDRLGYNEQFF
CDR3 length: 17
clone size: few
V gene: TRBV7-6
D gene: TRBD1
J gene: TRBJ2-1

CDR3 DNA: TGTGCCAGCTCACGGGAGGCAGCGGGTCAGCCCCAGCATTTT
CDR3 protein: CASSREAAGQPQHF
CDR3 length: 14
clone size: NA
V gene: TRBV18
D gene: NA
J gene: TRBJ1-5

CDR3 DNA: TGTGCCAGTAGTACACAGGGGCAAGCTAACTATGGCTACACCTTC
CDR3 protein: CASSTQGQANYGYTF
CDR3 length: 15
clone size: NA
V gene: TRBV19
D gene: TRBD1
J gene: TRBJ1-2

CDR3 DNA: TGTGCCAGTTTACAAGAGATGGGCACCGGGGAGCTGTTTTTT
CDR3 protein: CASLQEMGTGELFF
CDR3 length: 14
clone size: once
V gene: TRBV7-9
D gene: NA
J gene: TRBJ2-2

CDR3 DNA: TGTGCCAGTAGTCCGGGGACTAGCCTCGGGGATGAGCAGTTCTTC
CDR3 protein: CASSPGTSLGDEQFF
CDR3 length: 15
clone size: NA
V gene: TRBV19
D gene: TRBD2
J gene: TRBJ2-1

CDR3 DNA: TGTGCCATCAGGCCCTCCAGCCCAGATACGCAGTATTTT
CDR3 protein: CAIRPSSPDTQYF
CDR3 length: 13
clone size: NA
V gene: TRBV10-3
D gene: NA
J gene: TRBJ2-3

CDR3 DNA: TGCGCCAGCAGCCAAAAGCGGGAGGCCCAGAACACCGGGGAGCTGTTTTTT
CDR3 protein: CASSQKREAQNTGELFF
CDR3 length: 17
clone size: NA
V gene: TRBV4-1
D gene: TRBD2
J gene: TRBJ2-2

CDR3 DNA: TGCAGTGCTAGAAGCGGGAGGCCCCTCCACTTT
CDR3 protein: CSARSGRPLHF
CDR3 length: 11
clone size: few
V gene: TRBV20-1
D gene: NA
J gene: TRBJ1-6

CDR3 DNA: TGTGCCAGCTCACCGGGGTTCCAATCATTAACGCAGTATTTT
CDR3 protein: CASSPGFQSLTQYF
CDR3 length: 14
clone size: many
V gene: TRBV18
D gene: NA
J gene: TRBJ2-3

CDR3 DNA: TGCAGCATTCGACTGGAGGAGACCCAGTACTTC
CDR3 protein: CSIRLEETQYF
CDR3 length: 11
clone size: NA
V gene: TRBV29-1
D gene: NA
J gene: TRBJ2-5

CDR3 DNA: TGTGCCAGCAGCTTAGCGAACGACCTCCGAAGGGGCTACACCTTC
CDR3 protein: CASSLANDLRRGYTF
CDR3 length: 15
clone size: NA
V gene: TRBV7-2
D gene: NA
J gene: TRBJ1-2

CDR3 DNA: TGTGCCAGCAGCAACCGACTAGCGTTACAAGAGACCCAGTACTTC
CDR3 protein: CASSNRLALQETQYF
CDR3 length: 15
clone size: NA
V gene: TRBV5-4
D gene: TRBD2
J gene: TRBJ2-5

CDR3 DNA: TGTGCCAGCAGCTTGGACAGCTACAATGAGCAGTTCTTC
CDR3 protein: CASSLDSYNEQFF
CDR3 length: 13
clone size: NA
V gene: TRBV6-5
D gene: NA
J gene: TRBJ2-1

CDR3 DNA: TGTGCCAGTAGTACGGGACTGGCGGGTTACGAGCAGTACTTC
CDR3 protein: CASSTGLAGYEQYF
CDR3 length: 14
clone size: NA
V gene: TRBV19
D gene: NA
J gene: TRBJ2-7

CDR3 DNA: TGTGCCATCAGTGAATGGGAGGGCGAGCAGTACTTC
CDR3 protein: CAISEWEGEQYF
CDR3 length: 12
clone size: NA
V gene: TRBV10-3
D gene: TRBD2
J gene: TRBJ2-7

CDR3 DNA: TGTGCCAGCAGCGTAGAACGGGGAAGAGGCACTGAAGCTTTCTTT
CDR3 protein: CASSVERGRGTEAFF
CDR3 length: 15
clone size: NA
V gene: TRBV9
D gene: NA
J gene: TRBJ1-1

CDR3 DNA: TGTGCCAGCAGCTTAGGTGGTTATAGGGGGCCCTCTGGGGCCAACGTCCTGACTTTC
CDR3 protein: CASSLGGYRGPSGANVLTF
CDR3 length: 19
clone size: NA
V gene: TRBV7-6
D gene: TRBD1
J gene: TRBJ2-6

CDR3 DNA: TGTGCCAGCTCACCAATAGGTGAGGAGCAGTACTTC
CDR3 protein: CASSPIGEEQYF
CDR3 length: 12
clone size: NA
V gene: TRBV18
D gene: NA
J gene: TRBJ2-7

CDR3 DNA: TGTGCCAGCAGCACCCCCAGGGCTGGAAACACCATATATTTT
CDR3 protein: CASSTPRAGNTIYF
CDR3 length: 14
clone size: NA
V gene: TRBV11-2
D gene: NA
J gene: TRBJ1-3

CDR3 DNA: TGTGCCAGTAGTATAGCCGTTGGACAGGGGAACTATGGCTACACCTTC
CDR3 protein: CASSIAVGQGNYGYTF
CDR3 length: 16
clone size: NA
V gene: TRBV19
D gene: TRBD1
J gene: TRBJ1-2

CDR3 DNA: TGTGCCAGCTCACCCACCTTGGGGGCAGATCAGCCCCAGCATTTT
CDR3 protein: CASSPTLGADQPQHF
CDR3 length: 15
clone size: NA
V gene: TRBV18
D gene: NA
J gene: TRBJ1-5

CDR3 DNA: TGCGCCAGCAGCTTGGGATGGGGCTCCTACAATGAGCAGTTCTTC
CDR3 protein: CASSLGWGSYNEQFF
CDR3 length: 15
clone size: few
V gene: TRBV5-1
D gene: NA
J gene: TRBJ2-1

CDR3 DNA: TGTGCCAGTACCACCAAAGCAGGAGTGGGCACTGAAGCTTTCTTT
CDR3 protein: CASTTKAGVGTEAFF
CDR3 length: 15
clone size: NA
V gene: TRBV19
D gene: NA
J gene: TRBJ1-1

CDR3 DNA: TGCGCCAGCAGCTTACAAGGCGCCTTAGAGAACACTGAAGCTTTCTTT
CDR3 protein: CASSLQGALENTEAFF
CDR3 length: 16
clone size: NA
V gene: TRBV5-1
D gene: NA
J gene: TRBJ1-1

CDR3 DNA: TGCAGCGTTGAAGAAGGGGGCGCCGGATACGAGCAGTACTTC
CDR3 protein: CSVEEGGAGYEQYF
CDR3 length: 14
clone size: NA
V gene: TRBV29-1
D gene: TRBD1
J gene: TRBJ2-7

CDR3 DNA: TGTGCCAGCAGCTCGGACACCGGGGAGCTGTTTTTT
CDR3 protein: CASSSDTGELFF
CDR3 length: 12
clone size: few
V gene: TRBV7-3
D gene: NA
J gene: TRBJ2-2

CDR3 DNA: TGCGCCAGCAGCCCCGGACAGGGAGGAGGCACTGAAGCTTTCTTT
CDR3 protein: CASSPGQGGGTEAFF
CDR3 length: 15
clone size: NA
V gene: TRBV5-1
D gene: TRBD1
J gene: TRBJ1-1

CDR3 DNA: TGTGCCAGCAGCACCACAGGACTAGCGGGAGACAATGAGCAGTTCTTC
CDR3 protein: CASSTTGLAGDNEQFF
CDR3 length: 16
clone size: NA
V gene: TRBV28
D gene: TRBD2
J gene: TRBJ2-1